This T cell receptor (beta chain) comes out of a study of T-cell memory formation after mild COVID-19. TCRdb itself ran the 5' RACE reads through MiXCR, one entry per CDR3 protein. In the table there are 100,000 to 150,000 distinct CDR3 sequences, 17% of which are singletons. The V end lost 6 bases, the J end lost 6 bases, and 15 bases lay between the germline ends. CDR3 size: 13 residues. Per germline, CDR1 MNHEY and CDR2 SVGEGT. This clonotype was seen a handful of times. V is TRBV6-2 or TRBV6-3 and J is TRBJ2-7; weak D call: TRBD2 (5 bases). The material sequenced was PBMCs or a T cell subset sorted from them (not recorded which). This clonotype originated in a man aged 18 to 30 who had mild COVID-19 (a few samples of this study predate the infection). Cell type and time point are not known. CDR3 residues: CASSRSGWAEQYF. The DNA for the CDR3 is TGTGCCAGCAGCCGGTCGGGATGGGCCGAGCAGTACTTC.